This entry lists 4 T cell receptor beta chains sequenced from one sample in a study of blood T cell repertoires in COVID-19. The assay was immunoSEQ multiplex PCR, and TCRdb's table has in-frame clones only and misses some. The sample has a few hundred thousand clones; approximately 89% are singletons. Sequencing was done on a sample of peripheral blood. All receptors come from a middle-aged man who had recovered from COVID-19.

The rearrangement joins TRBV6-5 to TRBJ1-6, with a possible D match to TRBD1 (6 bases). The CDR3 is 14 amino acids. Germline values: CDR1 MNHEY, CDR2 SVGAGI. V was cut by 6 bases and J by 8 bases, with 14 bases left in between. The CDR3 loop reads CASRTGGSYSPLHF. As DNA, the CDR3 is TGTGCCAGCAGGACAGGCGGGAGTTATTCACCCCTCCACTTT.

This clone was seen a handful of times. The chain joins TRBV19 to TRBJ2-1, with D perhaps matching TRBD1 (6 bases). Trimming shortened V by 2 bases and J by 0 bases, and 8 bases separated the two germline ends. Per the germline V gene, CDR1 is LNHDA and CDR2 is SQIVND (reference sequence). This CDR3 contains 15 residues. CDR3: CASSIKDSSYNEQFF. The CDR3 nucleotides read TGTGCCAGTAGTATAAAGGACAGCTCCTACAATGAGCAGTTCTTC.

The chain carries TRBV15 and TRBJ1-2; a possible D gene is TRBD1 (5 bases). V lost 2 bases and J lost 3, with 10 bases in between. The CDR3 is 14 amino acids. Germline V gives CDR1 LNHNV, CDR2 YYDKDF (reference sequence). This CDR3 reads CATSRQGPDYGYTF. The CDR3 region has the DNA TGTGCCACCAGCAGACAGGGTCCCGACTATGGCTACACCTTC.

V is TRBV6-5 and J is TRBJ2-3, with D perhaps TRBD1 (6 bases). The CDR3 is made up of 14 amino acids. With 6 bases removed from V and 7 bases from J, the gap between germline ends came to 17 bases. CDR1 is MNHEY and CDR2 is SVGAGI in the germline V gene. The CDR3 region is CASRTGSVLNTQYF. The DNA for the CDR3 is TGTGCCAGCAGGACAGGCTCCGTGTTGAATACGCAGTATTTT.